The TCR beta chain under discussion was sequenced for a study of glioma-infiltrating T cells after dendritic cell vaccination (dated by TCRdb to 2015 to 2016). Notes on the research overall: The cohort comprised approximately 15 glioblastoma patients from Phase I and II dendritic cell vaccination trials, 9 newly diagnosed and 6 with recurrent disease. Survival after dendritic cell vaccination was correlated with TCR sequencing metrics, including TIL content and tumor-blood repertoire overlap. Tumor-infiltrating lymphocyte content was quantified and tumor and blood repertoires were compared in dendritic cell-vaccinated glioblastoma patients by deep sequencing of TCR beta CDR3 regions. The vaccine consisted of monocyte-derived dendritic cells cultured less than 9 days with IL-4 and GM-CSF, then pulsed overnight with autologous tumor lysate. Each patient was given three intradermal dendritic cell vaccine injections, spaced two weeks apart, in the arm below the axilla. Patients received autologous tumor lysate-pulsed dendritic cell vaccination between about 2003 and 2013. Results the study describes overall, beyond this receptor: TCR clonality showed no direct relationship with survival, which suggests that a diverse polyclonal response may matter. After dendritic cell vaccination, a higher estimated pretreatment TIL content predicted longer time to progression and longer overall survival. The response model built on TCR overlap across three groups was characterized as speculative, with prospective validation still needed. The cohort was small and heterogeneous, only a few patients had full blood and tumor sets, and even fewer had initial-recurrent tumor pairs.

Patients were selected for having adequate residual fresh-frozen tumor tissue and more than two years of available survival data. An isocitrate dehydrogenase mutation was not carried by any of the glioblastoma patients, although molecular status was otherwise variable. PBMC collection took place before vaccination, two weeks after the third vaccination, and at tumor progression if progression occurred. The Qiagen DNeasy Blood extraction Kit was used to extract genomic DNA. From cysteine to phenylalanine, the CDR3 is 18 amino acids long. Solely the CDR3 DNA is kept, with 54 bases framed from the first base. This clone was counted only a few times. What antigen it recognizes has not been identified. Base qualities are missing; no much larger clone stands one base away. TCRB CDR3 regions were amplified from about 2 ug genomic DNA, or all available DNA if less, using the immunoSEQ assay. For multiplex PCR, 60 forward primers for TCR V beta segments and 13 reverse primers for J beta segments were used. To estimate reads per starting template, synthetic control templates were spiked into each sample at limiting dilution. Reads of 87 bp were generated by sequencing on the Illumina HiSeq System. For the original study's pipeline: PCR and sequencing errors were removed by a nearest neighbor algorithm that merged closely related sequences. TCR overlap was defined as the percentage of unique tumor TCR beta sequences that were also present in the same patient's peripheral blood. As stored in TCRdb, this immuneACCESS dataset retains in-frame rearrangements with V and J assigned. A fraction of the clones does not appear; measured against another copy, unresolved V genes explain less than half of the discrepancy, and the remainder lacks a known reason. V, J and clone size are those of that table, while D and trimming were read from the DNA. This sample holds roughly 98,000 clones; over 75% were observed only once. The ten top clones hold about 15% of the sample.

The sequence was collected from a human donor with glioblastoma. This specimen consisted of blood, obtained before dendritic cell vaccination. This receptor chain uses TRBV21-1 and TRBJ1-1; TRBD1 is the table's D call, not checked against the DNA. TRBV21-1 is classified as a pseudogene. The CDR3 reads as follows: CASSKPPTDDTGNTEAFF. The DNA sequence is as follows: TGTGCCAGCAGCAAACCACCTACCGACGATACAGGGAACACTGAAGCTTTCTTT.